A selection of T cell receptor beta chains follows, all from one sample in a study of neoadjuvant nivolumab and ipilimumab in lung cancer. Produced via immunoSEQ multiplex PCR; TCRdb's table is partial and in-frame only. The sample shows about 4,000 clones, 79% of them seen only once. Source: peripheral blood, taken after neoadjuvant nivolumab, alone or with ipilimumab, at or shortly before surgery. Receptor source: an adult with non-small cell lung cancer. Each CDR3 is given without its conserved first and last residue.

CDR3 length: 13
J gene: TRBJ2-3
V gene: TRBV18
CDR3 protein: ASSLTPGHTDTQY

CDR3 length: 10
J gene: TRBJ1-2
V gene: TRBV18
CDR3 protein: ASSLGQNGYT

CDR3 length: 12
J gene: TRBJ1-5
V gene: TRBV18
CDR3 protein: ASSPIAINQPQH

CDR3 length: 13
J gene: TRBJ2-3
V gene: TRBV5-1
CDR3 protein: ASSPRDLQTDTQY

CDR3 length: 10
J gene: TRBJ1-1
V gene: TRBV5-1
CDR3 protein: ASSLGDIYTF

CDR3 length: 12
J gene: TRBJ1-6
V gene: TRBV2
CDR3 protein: ASSYLTDNSPLH

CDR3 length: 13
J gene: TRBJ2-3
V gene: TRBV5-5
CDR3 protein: ASSLWLGLTDTQY

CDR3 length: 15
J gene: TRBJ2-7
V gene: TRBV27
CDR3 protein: ASSLGQASQGSYEQY

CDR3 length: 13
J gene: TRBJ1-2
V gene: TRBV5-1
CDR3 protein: ASSLVSLTGYGYT

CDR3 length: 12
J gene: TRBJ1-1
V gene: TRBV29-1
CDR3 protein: SVCVRDKNTEAF

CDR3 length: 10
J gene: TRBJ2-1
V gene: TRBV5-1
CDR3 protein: ASSLFANEQF

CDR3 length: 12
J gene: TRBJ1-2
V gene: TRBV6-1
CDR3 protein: ASSGGLGSYGYT

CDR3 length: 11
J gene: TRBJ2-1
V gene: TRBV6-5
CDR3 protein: ASSYNRYNEQF

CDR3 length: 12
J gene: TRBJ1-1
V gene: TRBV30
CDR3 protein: AWDRWGMNTEAF

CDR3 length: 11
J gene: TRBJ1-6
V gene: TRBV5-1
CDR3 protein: ASSFGDNSPLH

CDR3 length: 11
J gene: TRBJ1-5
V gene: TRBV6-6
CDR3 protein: ATRDRGEQPQH

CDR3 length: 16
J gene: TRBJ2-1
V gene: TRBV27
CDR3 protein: ASSPTSGGNPSHNEQF

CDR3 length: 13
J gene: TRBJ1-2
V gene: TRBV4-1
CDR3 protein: ASSPSGTGLYGYT

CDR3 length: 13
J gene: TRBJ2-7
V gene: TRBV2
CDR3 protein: ASSGGDARSYEQY

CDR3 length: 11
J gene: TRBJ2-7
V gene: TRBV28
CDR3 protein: ASSLAGTHEQY

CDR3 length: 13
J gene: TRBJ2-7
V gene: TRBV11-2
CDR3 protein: ASSLSRDSSYEQY

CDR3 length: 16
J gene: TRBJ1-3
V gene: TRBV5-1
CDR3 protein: ASSLDPGQRYSGNTIY

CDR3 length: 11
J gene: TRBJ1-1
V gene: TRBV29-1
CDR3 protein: STIRTVNTEAF

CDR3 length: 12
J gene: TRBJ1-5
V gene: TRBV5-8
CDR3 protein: ASTYGTVNQPQH

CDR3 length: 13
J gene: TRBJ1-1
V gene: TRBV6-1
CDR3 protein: ATRAVVLKDPEAF

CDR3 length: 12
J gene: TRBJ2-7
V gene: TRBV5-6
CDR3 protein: ASSLRQTRYEQY

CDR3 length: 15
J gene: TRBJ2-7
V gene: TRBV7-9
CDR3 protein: ASSLIWAGQGAREQY

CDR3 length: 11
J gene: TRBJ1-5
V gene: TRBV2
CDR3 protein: ASSVQDNQPQH

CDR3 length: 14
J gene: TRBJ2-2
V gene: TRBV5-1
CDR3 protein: ASSLRSSGDAGELF

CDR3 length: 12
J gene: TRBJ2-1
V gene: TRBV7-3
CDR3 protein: ASSPGLAHNEQF

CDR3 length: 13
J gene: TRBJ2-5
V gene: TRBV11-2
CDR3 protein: ASSPLHQGEGTQY

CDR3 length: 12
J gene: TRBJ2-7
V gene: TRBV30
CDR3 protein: AWSVPGTLYEQY

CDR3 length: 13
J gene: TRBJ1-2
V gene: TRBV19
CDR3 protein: ASSILRGINYGYT

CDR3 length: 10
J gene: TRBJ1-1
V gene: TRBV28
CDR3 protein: ASSFAGSEAF

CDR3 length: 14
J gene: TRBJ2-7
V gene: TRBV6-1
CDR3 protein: ASSEIASGSGYEQY

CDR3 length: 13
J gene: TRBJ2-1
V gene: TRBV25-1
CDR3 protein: ASSTTSGRAIEQF

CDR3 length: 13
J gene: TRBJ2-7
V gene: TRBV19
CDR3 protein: ASSIKRTAFYEQY

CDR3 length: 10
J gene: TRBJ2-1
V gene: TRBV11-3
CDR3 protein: ASSLEGNEQF

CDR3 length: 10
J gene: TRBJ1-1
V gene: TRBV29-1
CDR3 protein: SVAVRRTEAF

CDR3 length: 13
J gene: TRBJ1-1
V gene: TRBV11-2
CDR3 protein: ASSFLGGGNTEAF

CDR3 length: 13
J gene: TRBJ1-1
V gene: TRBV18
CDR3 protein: ASSPGQIPNTEAF

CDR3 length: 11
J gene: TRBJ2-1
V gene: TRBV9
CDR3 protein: ASSVRRDDQQF

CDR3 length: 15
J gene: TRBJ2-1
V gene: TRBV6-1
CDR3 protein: ASSEARTGGPGNEQF

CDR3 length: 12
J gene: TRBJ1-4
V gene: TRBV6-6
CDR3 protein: ASRSPREDEKLF

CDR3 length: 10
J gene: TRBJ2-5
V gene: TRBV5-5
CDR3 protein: ASSLGPETQY